These 8 T cell receptor beta chains came from one sample sequenced in a study of CD8+ T cells in alopecia areata. cDNA serving as the sequencing template came from extracted, reverse transcribed RNA. Repertoires were generated with immunoSEQ multiplex PCR, while TCRdb's copy carries only in-frame clones and drops some. The sample has some 130,000 clones, roughly 50% seen once. Treatment specified: oral pan-JAK inhibitor, 5-10 mg twice daily. The sequenced sample was CD8+ T cells sorted from blood, obtained at week 4, from a patient treated with tofacitinib. These receptors were collected from a human donor with alopecia areata.

The genes are TRBV30 and TRBJ1-1; D uncertain. Germline values: CDR1 GTSNPN, CDR2 SVGIG (reference sequence). Deletions cut 4 bases from V and 2 bases from J, with 14 bases between. This CDR3 spans 14 amino acids. CDR3 nucleotide sequence: TGTGCCTGGAACTATGCAGGAGGTAACACTGAAGCTTTCTTT. Its protein product is CAWNYAGGNTEAFF.

This clone has a handful of counts. The chain joins TRBV5-6 to TRBJ2-5, with 8 bases matching TRBD1. V trimming: 0 bases; J trimming: 1 base; junction bases outside the gene matches: 2. CDR1 is SGHDT, CDR2 YYEEEE, per germline. The CDR3 extends over 15 amino acids. This CDR3 is CASSLVGQAQETQYF. CDR3 DNA sequence: TGTGCCAGCAGCTTGGTGGGACAGGCCCAAGAGACCCAGTACTTC.

V and J are TRBV5-6 and TRBJ1-1; D is undetermined. V dropped 0 bases and J dropped 11 bases, with 14 bases sitting between them. Germline CDR1 is SGHDT and CDR2 is YYEEEE. The CDR3 contains 13 residues. The CDR3 spells CASSLDSQGGAFF. CDR3 DNA: TGTGCCAGCAGCTTGGACTCGCAAGGTGGCGCTTTCTTT.

This clone was observed a handful of times. The CDR3 protein is CASSGTANEQYF. Written as DNA, the CDR3 is TGTGCCAGCTCAGGGACCGCCAACGAGCAGTACTTC. The chain combines TRBV6-5 with TRBJ2-7; the D gene could be TRBD1 or TRBD2 (5 bases each). From germline, CDR1 is MNHEY and CDR2 SVGAGI. The CDR3 runs 12 residues. With 8 bases removed from V and 5 bases from J, the gap between germline ends came to 13 bases.

This clone was seen a handful of times. This chain uses TRBV6-5 with TRBJ2-1; 7 bases map to TRBD1. Germline loops: CDR1 MNHEY, CDR2 SVGAGI. V shed 7 bases, J shed 9 bases, and the junction held 9 bases outside the gene matches. The length of the CDR3 is 13 residues. The CDR3 DNA is TGTGCCAGCAACTCTGACAGGGCCAGTGAGCAGTTCTTC. This sequence encodes CASNSDRASEQFF.

A few counts support this clone. The chain uses TRBV4-3 and TRBJ2-2; a possible D gene is TRBD1 (5 bases). The CDR3 has 14 amino acids. Germline CDR1 is LGHNA and CDR2 is YSLEER. Trimming stripped 4 bases from V and 1 base from J, with 7 bases between. CDR3: CASSLTENTGELFF. The DNA for the CDR3 is TGCGCCAGCAGCCTGACAGAGAACACCGGGGAGCTGTTTTTT.

The chain is built from TRBV28 and TRBJ2-7, with D perhaps given as TRBD1 or TRBD2 (5 bases each). The V and J ends lost 7 bases and 1 base respectively, with 11 bases between them. Germline CDR1 MDHEN, CDR2 SYDVKM. This CDR3 has 13 residues. Here the CDR3 reads CASTIWGSYEQYF. DNA of the CDR3: TGTGCCAGCACCATTTGGGGGTCCTACGAGCAGTACTTC.

J is TRBJ1-6 and V is TRBV13; a possible D gene is TRBD1 (6 bases). Trimming took 6 bases from V and 5 from J, leaving 11 bases between them. This CDR3 comprises 14 residues. Germline V CDR1 and CDR2: PRHDT, FYEKMQ (reference sequence). The CDR3 region has the DNA TGTGCCAGCAGGACAAACAGGGATAATTCACCCCTCCACTTT. This gives the protein CASRTNRDNSPLHF.